A single T cell receptor (beta chain) is shown here with its context. This entry comes from a study of T cells after yellow fever vaccination. TCR cDNA was made by 5'RACE template switching, adding a universal primer site and UMIs. TCRdb ran MiXCR on the 5' RACE reads and lists one entry per CDR3 protein. Altogether under 150,000 distinct CDR3 sequences are present, nearly 15% being singletons, with the ten largest covering roughly 41%. V was pared by 0 bases and J by 6 bases, with 13 bases between. Per the germline V gene, CDR1 is LGHNA and CDR2 is YNFKEQ. There are 15 residues in the CDR3. The sample was CD8+ T cells sorted from PBMCs, taken 5 days after the yellow fever booster vaccination. The TCR was taken from a man between 18 and 35 years old who received the YFV17D yellow fever vaccine. V gene TRBV4-2 combines with J gene TRBJ2-3; D call uncertain. The CDR3 DNA is TGTGCCAGCAGCCAAGAGGGCCAGCTTGGGGATACGCAGTATTTT. This gives the protein CASSQEGQLGDTQYF.